This T cell receptor beta chain comes out of a study of monozygotic twins with inflammatory bowel disease. Germline V gene data show CDR1 as SEHNR and CDR2 as FQNEAQ (reference sequence). This CDR3 spans 11 amino acids. In preparing each TCR library, about 3,500 ng of total RNA was used. After re-calling the 5' RACE reads, TCRdb lists one entry per CDR3 protein, DNA absent. With some 150,000 distinct CDR3 sequences in the sample, the ten largest clones hold about 2.4%. The rearrangement joins TRBV7-9 to TRBJ1-1; the TRBD1 assignment by TCRdb is unverifiable without DNA. Sequenced material: blood. This TCR derives from a human donor with ulcerative colitis or Crohn's disease, or a healthy co-twin of an affected twin (not recorded which). The CDR3 loop is CASSLGGTAFF.